This TCR beta chain was documented in a study of T cell changes during pregnancy in multiple sclerosis. Method: immunoSEQ multiplex PCR; TCRdb's copy keeps in-frame clones and lacks some. The table lists about 40,000 clones, around 94% of them singletons. V was clipped by 3 bases and J by 8 bases, with 17 bases between them. Looked up from germline, CDR1 is SGDLS and CDR2 is YYNGEE. The CDR3 has 14 amino acids. The sequences come from peripheral blood, collected in the third trimester of pregnancy. The chain uses TRBV9 and TRBJ1-2; D possibly corresponds to TRBD1 (6 bases). The sequence was collected from a female donor with multiple sclerosis, enrolled in a pregnancy study. This CDR3 is CASSAGQGQGGYTF. CDR3 nucleotides: TGTGCCAGCAGCGCGGGACAAGGGCAAGGCGGCTACACCTTC.